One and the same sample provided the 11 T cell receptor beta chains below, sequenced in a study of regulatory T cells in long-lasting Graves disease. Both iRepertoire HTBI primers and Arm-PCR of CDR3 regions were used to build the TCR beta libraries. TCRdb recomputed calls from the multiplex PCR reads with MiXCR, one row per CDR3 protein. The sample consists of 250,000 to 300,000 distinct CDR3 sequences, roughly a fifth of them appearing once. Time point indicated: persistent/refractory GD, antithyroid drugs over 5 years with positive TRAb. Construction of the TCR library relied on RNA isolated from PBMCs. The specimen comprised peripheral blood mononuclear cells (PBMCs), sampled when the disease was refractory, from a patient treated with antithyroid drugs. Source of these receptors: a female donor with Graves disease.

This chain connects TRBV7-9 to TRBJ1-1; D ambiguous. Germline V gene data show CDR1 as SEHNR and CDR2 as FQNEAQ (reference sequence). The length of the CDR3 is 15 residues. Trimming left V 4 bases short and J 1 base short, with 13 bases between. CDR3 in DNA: TGTGCCAGCAGCTCCCCCCGGTCTACGAACACTGAAGCTTTCTTT. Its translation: CASSSPRSTNTEAFF.

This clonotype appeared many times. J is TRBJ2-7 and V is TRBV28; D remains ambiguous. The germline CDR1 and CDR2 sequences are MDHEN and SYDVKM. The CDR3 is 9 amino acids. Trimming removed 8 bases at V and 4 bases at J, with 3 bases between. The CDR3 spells CASGYEQYF. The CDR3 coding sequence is TGTGCCAGCGGATACGAGCAGTACTTC.

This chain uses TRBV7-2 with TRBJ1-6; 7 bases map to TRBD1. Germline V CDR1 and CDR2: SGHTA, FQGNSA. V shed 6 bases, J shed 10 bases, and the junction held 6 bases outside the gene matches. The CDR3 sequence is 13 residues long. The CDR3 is CASSYRGGSPLHF. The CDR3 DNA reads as TGTGCCAGCAGTTACAGGGGAGGGTCACCCCTCCACTTT.

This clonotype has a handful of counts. DNA for the CDR3: TGCGCCAGCAGCCAAGTAAATTCACCCCTCCACTTT. It specifies CASSQVNSPLHF. The chain has TRBV4-3 and TRBJ1-6; no reliable D call. Germline assignment: CDR1 LGHNA and CDR2 YSLEER. The CDR3 totals 12 residues. Trimming took off 1 base at V and 7 bases at J, with 2 bases between the two ends.

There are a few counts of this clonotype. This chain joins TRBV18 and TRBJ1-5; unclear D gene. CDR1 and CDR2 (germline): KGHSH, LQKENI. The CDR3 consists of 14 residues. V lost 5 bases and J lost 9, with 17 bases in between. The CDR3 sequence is CASSDKSGEGPQHF. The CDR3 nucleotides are TGTGCCAGCTCAGATAAATCAGGCGAGGGGCCCCAGCATTTT.

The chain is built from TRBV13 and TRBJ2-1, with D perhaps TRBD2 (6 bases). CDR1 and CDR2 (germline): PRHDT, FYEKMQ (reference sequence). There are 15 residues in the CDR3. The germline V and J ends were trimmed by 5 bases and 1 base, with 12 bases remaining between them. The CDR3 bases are TGTGCCAGCAGCGCCGGAGGGCGTTCCTACAATGAGCAGTTCTTC. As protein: CASSAGGRSYNEQFF.

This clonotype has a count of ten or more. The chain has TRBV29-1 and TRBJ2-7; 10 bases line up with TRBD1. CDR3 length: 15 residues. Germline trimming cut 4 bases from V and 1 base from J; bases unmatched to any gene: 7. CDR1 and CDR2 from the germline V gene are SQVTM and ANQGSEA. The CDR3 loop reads CSVVGAGQGSYEQYF. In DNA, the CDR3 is TGCAGCGTTGTGGGGGCGGGACAGGGGTCCTACGAGCAGTACTTC.

CDR3 coding DNA: TGCAGTGCAGGAAGTAGCGGGACTAGCACAGATACGCAGTATTTT. It specifies CSAGSSGTSTDTQYF. This chain joins TRBV20-1 and TRBJ2-3; 8 nucleotides align to TRBD2. The CDR3 length is 15 residues. Germline values: CDR1 DFQATT, CDR2 SNEGSKA (reference sequence). The trim removed 6 bases at V and 0 bases at J, leaving 8 bases unmatched.

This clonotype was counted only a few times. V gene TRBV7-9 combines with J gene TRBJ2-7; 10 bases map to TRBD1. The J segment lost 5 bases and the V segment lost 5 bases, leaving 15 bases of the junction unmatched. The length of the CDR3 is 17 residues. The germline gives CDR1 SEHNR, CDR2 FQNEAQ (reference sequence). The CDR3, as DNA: TGTGCCAGCAGCCCTGCGCCCGGGACAGGGGTTATCGACGAGCAGTACTTC. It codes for CASSPAPGTGVIDEQYF.

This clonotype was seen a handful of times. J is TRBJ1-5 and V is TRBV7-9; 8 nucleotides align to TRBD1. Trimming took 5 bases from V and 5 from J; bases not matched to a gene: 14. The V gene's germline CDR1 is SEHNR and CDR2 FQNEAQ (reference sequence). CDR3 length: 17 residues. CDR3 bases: TGTGCCAGCAGCCCCTTGGAAGGGGACAGGATGGATCAGCCCCAGCATTTT. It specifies CASSPLEGDRMDQPQHF.

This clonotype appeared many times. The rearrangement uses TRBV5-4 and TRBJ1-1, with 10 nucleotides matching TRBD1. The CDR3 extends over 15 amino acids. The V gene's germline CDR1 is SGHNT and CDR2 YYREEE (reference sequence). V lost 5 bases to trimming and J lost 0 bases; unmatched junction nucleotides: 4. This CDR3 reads CASRPDRGMNTEAFF. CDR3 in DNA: TGTGCCAGCAGACCGGACAGGGGGATGAACACTGAAGCTTTCTTT.